A selection of T cell receptor beta chains follows, all from one sample in a study of prognosis after radiotherapy for stage I lung cancer. TCRdb re-called the multiplex PCR reads through MiXCR, storing one row per CDR3 protein. The sample contains more than 15,000 distinct CDR3 sequences, about a sixth of which appear only once. The sequenced sample was PBMCs, obtained before or after stereotactic body radiation therapy (not recorded which). The receptors shown here come from a donor of 50 years or more with non-small cell lung cancer. The CDR3 runs from the conserved cysteine through the conserved F or W. The order of the fields is D gene, V gene, clone size, J gene, CDR3 DNA, CDR3 protein. A D gene is named only where the DNA matches it firmly. Part of the rows lack a size; the others show once, few, many or a class for expanded clones.

>NA|TRBV7-7|NA|TRBJ2-1
TGTGCTAGCAGCTTAGCCGGAGGGCCAGGAAATGACCAGTTCTTC
CASSLAGGPGNDQFF
>TRBD2|TRBV6-1|NA|TRBJ2-1
TGTGCCAGCAGTCCGACCAGGCTAGCGGGAAACAATGAGCAGTCTTTC
CASSPTRLAGNNEQSF
>NA|TRBV9|many|TRBJ2-2
TGTGCCAGCAGCGGCAGGGTTACCGGGGAGCTGTTTTTT
CASSGRVTGELFF
>TRBD2|TRBV20-1|many|TRBJ2-2
TGCAGTGCTAGGCGCGCGCCTAGCGGGAGGGCCAGCACCGGGGAGCTGTTTTTT
CSARRAPSGRASTGELFF
>TRBD1|TRBV7-3|many|TRBJ1-1
TGTGCCAGCAGCTTGGGGACAGGGGGCTTCGATGAAGCTTTCTTT
CASSLGTGGFDEAFF
>NA|TRBV18|many|TRBJ2-7
TGTGCCAGCTCACCACCCCGGGGGTACGAGCAGTACTTC
CASSPPRGYEQYF
>TRBD2|TRBV7-9|many|TRBJ2-1
TGTGCCAGCAGAAAAGGTGCGGGAGTGTTAGTCCATGAGCAGTTCTTC
CASRKGAGVLVHEQFF
>TRBD2|TRBV19|many|TRBJ2-7
TGTGCCAGTAGTATTCAGCTAGCGGGCTACGAGCAGTACTTC
CASSIQLAGYEQYF
>NA|TRBV20-1|many|TRBJ2-7
TGCAGTGCTAAGAACCCGTTAGGAGGGGCCGAGCAGTACTTC
CSAKNPLGGAEQYF
>NA|TRBV7-3|many|TRBJ2-3
TGTGCCAGCAGCCACGGGGATCGAACAGATACGCAGTATTTT
CASSHGDRTDTQYF
>NA|TRBV7-9|many|TRBJ1-5
TGTGCCAGCAGCTTGGCGGGGATTAGCAATCAGCCCCAGCATTTT
CASSLAGISNQPQHF
>NA|TRBV12-3/TRBV12-4|many|TRBJ1-1
TGTGCCAGCAGTTCAGACAGGTCTCGCACTGAAGCTTTCTTT
CASSSDRSRTEAFF
>TRBD2|TRBV12-3/TRBV12-4|many|TRBJ2-1
TGTGCCAGCGTGCTCGCCATCCCCGGGAGGGACGGTGAGCAGTTCTTC
CASVLAIPGRDGEQFF
>TRBD1|TRBV11-3|medium-sized|TRBJ2-1
TGTGCCAGCAGCTTGCGGGGGACAGGGGGTAATGAGCAGTTCTTC
CASSLRGTGGNEQFF
>NA|TRBV25-1|many|TRBJ2-2
TGTGCCAGCAGTGAATTTAGGAACACCGGGGAGCTGTTTTTT
CASSEFRNTGELFF
>TRBD2|TRBV4-2|many|TRBJ2-1
TGTGCCAGCAGCCACTCCAGTCAGGCGGGAGGGTACAATGAGCAGTTCTTC
CASSHSSQAGGYNEQFF
>NA|TRBV7-9|many|TRBJ2-2
TGTGCCAGCAGCTTTGTCTGGGAGCTGTTTTTT
CASSFVWELFF
>NA|TRBV5-6|many|TRBJ2-7
TGTGCCAGCAGCCGGGGTGGTGAGCAGTACTTC
CASSRGGEQYF
>NA|TRBV27|many|TRBJ1-1
TGTGCCAGCAGTTTAGACAGGTCAGGCTACACTGAAGCTTTCTTT
CASSLDRSGYTEAFF
>TRBD1|TRBV27|many|TRBJ1-1
TGTGCCAGCAGTGAGACAGGGGGCGACGGAAAGAACACTGAAGCTTTCTTT
CASSETGGDGKNTEAFF
>TRBD2|TRBV24-1|many|TRBJ2-3
TGTGCCACCAGTGATACCACCGCTGGACTAGCGGGAAGCACAGATACGCAGTATTTT
CATSDTTAGLAGSTDTQYF
>NA|TRBV6-2/TRBV6-3|many|TRBJ1-5
TGTGCCAGCAGTTCCCTGAATCAGCCCCAGCATTTT
CASSSLNQPQHF
>NA|TRBV15|many|TRBJ2-3
TGTGCCACCAGCAGAGAGGCGACAGATACGCAGTATTTT
CATSREATDTQYF
>NA|TRBV30|many|TRBJ2-2
TGTGCCTGGAGTGTACTCGTGGCCGGGGAGCTGTTTTTT
CAWSVLVAGELFF
>NA|TRBV7-2|many|TRBJ2-1
TGTGCCAGCAGCCCCTACTCCTACAATGAGCAGTTCTTC
CASSPYSYNEQFF
>NA|TRBV19|many|TRBJ1-5
TGTGCCAGTAGTATGGAATCGACGTGGCAGCCCCAGCATTTT
CASSMESTWQPQHF
>NA|TRBV29-1|many|TRBJ1-2
TGCAGCGTCGGAGACAGCGTTAACTATGGCTACACCTTC
CSVGDSVNYGYTF
>NA|TRBV6-2/TRBV6-3|many|TRBJ1-4
TGTGCCAGCAGTTACTCGGGGCACAAGGCTGAAAAACTGTTTTTT
CASSYSGHKAEKLFF
>NA|TRBV2|many|TRBJ2-4
TGTGCCAGCGCCCGACTTAATTCCCAAACAACCATTCAGTACTTC
CASARLNSQTTIQYF
>NA|TRBV12-3/TRBV12-4|NA|TRBJ2-7
TGTGCCAGCAGTGCTCGGTGGAGTCGCGACGAGCAGTACTTC
CASSARWSRDEQYF
>TRBD1|TRBV3-1|many|TRBJ1-2
TGTGCCAGCAGCCAAGTCGTCGGGACAGGGGGAATGCCGAACTATGGCTACACCTTC
CASSQVVGTGGMPNYGYTF
>NA|TRBV19|many|TRBJ1-4
TGTGCCAGTAGTATAACAGCAGGTGATGAAAAACTGTTTTTT
CASSITAGDEKLFF
>NA|TRBV5-1|many|TRBJ2-3
TGCGCCAGCAGCTCCATAGCGTTCCCAGATACGCAGTATTTT
CASSSIAFPDTQYF
>NA|TRBV14|many|TRBJ2-3
TGTGCCAGCAGCAGGACTGATACAAATACGCAGTATTTT
CASSRTDTNTQYF
>NA|TRBV15|many|TRBJ1-4
TGTGCCACCAGCAGACCAGAGGAGGCCTTTAATGAAAAACTGTTTTTT
CATSRPEEAFNEKLFF
>NA|TRBV28|medium-sized|TRBJ2-5
TGTGCCAGCAGACAGACCGGGGGAGAGACCCAGTACTTC
CASRQTGGETQYF
>TRBD2|TRBV20-1|many|TRBJ2-7
TGCAGTGCCCAAGGGGGACTAGCGGCCTACGAGCAGTACTTC
CSAQGGLAAYEQYF
>TRBD2|TRBV9|many|TRBJ2-7
TGTGCCAGCAGCGCCGGACTAGCGGACTCCTACGAGCAGTACTTC
CASSAGLADSYEQYF
>NA|TRBV20-1|many|TRBJ2-2
TGCAGTGCTAGAGATCCCCGCCAGTCCCAAACCGGGGAGCTGTTTTTT
CSARDPRQSQTGELFF
>NA|TRBV18|many|TRBJ2-1
TGTGCCAGCTCACCTTTGGGGGGGGCGTACAATGAGCAGTTCTTC
CASSPLGGAYNEQFF
>TRBD2|TRBV7-9|many|TRBJ2-3
TGTGCCAGCAGCTTGGCGGGGGGGCCCCCAGATACGCAGTATTTT
CASSLAGGPPDTQYF
>TRBD2|TRBV11-2|NA|TRBJ2-7
TGTGCCAGCAGCTTAAAGCGAGGTAGCGGGAGCTCCTACGAGCAGTACTTC
CASSLKRGSGSSYEQYF
>NA|TRBV11-3|NA|TRBJ2-3
TGTGCCAGCAGCTTAGATCCGGTTACAGGTACGCAGTATTTT
CASSLDPVTGTQYF
>NA|TRBV24-1|NA|TRBJ2-5
TGTGTCACCAGTGCTCTCCAACGCCCAGGGGTTGTGGAGACCCAGTACTTC
CVTSALQRPGVVETQYF
>TRBD1|TRBV5-1|many|TRBJ2-3
TGCGCCAGCAGCTTGGACAGGGGATCGAACACAGATACGCAGTATTTT
CASSLDRGSNTDTQYF
>TRBD1|TRBV7-3|many|TRBJ1-2
TGTGCCAGCAGCTTAAATGGTCGGGACAGCTATGGCTACACCTTC
CASSLNGRDSYGYTF
>NA|TRBV15|many|TRBJ1-1
TGTGCCACCAGCAGAGATGGGGGGACTGAAGCTTTCTTT
CATSRDGGTEAFF
>TRBD1|TRBV7-3|many|TRBJ1-1
TGTGCCAGCAGCCCCGGGACAGGGGCCACTGAAGCTTTCTTT
CASSPGTGATEAFF
>NA|TRBV7-9|many|TRBJ2-2
TGTGCCAGCAGCTTAGGGACACCCGGGGAGCTGTTTTTT
CASSLGTPGELFF
>NA|TRBV7-3|many|TRBJ2-1
TGTGCCAGCAGCTTAGGAGGACGGGATGAGCAGTTCTTC
CASSLGGRDEQFF
>NA|TRBV2|many|TRBJ2-7
TGTGCCAGCAGTCGATCGCGAGGGAGTTACGAGCAGTACTTC
CASSRSRGSYEQYF
>NA|TRBV19|many|TRBJ1-1
TGTGCCAGTAGTATTAACAAGAACACTGAAGCTTTCTTT
CASSINKNTEAFF
>TRBD1|TRBV7-8|many|TRBJ2-5
TGTGCCAGCAAGGGGGCTGGGGGCAGGGAGACCCAGTACTTC
CASKGAGGRETQYF
>NA|TRBV6-2/TRBV6-3|NA|TRBJ2-1
TGTGCCTGCAGCGATTTAATCAATGAGCAGTTCTTC
CACSDLINEQFF
>TRBD1|TRBV2|many|TRBJ1-6
TGTGCCAGCAGAGGGGACAGCCGCTACTCACCCCTCCACTTT
CASRGDSRYSPLHF
>NA|TRBV10-3|many|TRBJ1-4
TGTGCCATCAGTGAGCCCGACAGGTGGAAACTGTTTTTT
CAISEPDRWKLFF
>NA|TRBV5-4|many|TRBJ1-4
TGTGCCAGCAGCTTGTTTGCGGGGGCTAATGAAAAACTGTTTTTT
CASSLFAGANEKLFF
>TRBD2|TRBV20-1|many|TRBJ2-2
TGCAGTGCTCCTTTAGCGGGAGCGAACACCGGGGAGCTGTTTTTT
CSAPLAGANTGELFF